These T cell receptor beta chains were read from a single sample in a study of T cell changes during pregnancy in multiple sclerosis. Clones were read by immunoSEQ multiplex PCR, and TCRdb kept only the in-frame ones, dropping some. The sample consists of roughly 59,000 clones, about 94% of them appearing once. The source material was CD8+ T cells from peripheral blood mononuclear cells, sampled in the second trimester of pregnancy. These TCRs come from a female donor with multiple sclerosis, enrolled in a pregnancy study. Both conserved end residues are part of each CDR3. Fields, in order: D gene, V gene, clone size, J gene, CDR3 protein, CDR3 DNA. D genes are given only for firm matches. Size values are once, few and many counts, or a class for expanded clones, and some rows have none.

NA,TRBV7-9,once,TRBJ2-1,CASSPILSSYNEQFF,TGTGCCAGCAGCCCGATCCTGAGCTCCTACAATGAGCAGTTCTTC
TRBD2,TRBV5-4,NA,TRBJ2-3,CASSPGLASTDTQYF,TGTGCCAGCAGCCCGGGACTAGCGAGCACAGATACGCAGTATTTT
TRBD2,TRBV13,NA,TRBJ2-7,CASSSMGGVAGGFEQYF,TGTGCCAGCAGCAGTATGGGAGGGGTAGCGGGAGGGTTCGAGCAGTACTTC
NA,TRBV15,NA,TRBJ2-7,CATSRETAYEQYF,TGTGCCACCAGCAGAGAGACAGCCTACGAGCAGTACTTC
NA,TRBV29-1,NA,TRBJ1-1,CSVPTNTEAFF,TGCAGCGTTCCGACAAACACTGAAGCTTTCTTT
TRBD1,TRBV7-9,NA,TRBJ1-2,CASSLGRDRNNGYTF,TGTGCCAGCAGCTTAGGTAGGGACAGAAATAATGGCTACACCTTC
TRBD1,TRBV14,NA,TRBJ1-1,CASSPGQPPSGGTEAFF,TGTGCCAGCAGCCCGGGACAGCCTCCTTCGGGTGGCACTGAAGCTTTCTTT
TRBD1,TRBV7-6,NA,TRBJ2-1,CASSQEARDRSAYNEQFF,TGTGCCAGCAGCCAAGAAGCACGGGACAGGTCGGCCTACAATGAGCAGTTCTTC
TRBD2,TRBV11-2,once,TRBJ2-3,CASSFGTRIFADTQYF,TGTGCCAGCAGTTTTGGGACTAGAATTTTCGCAGATACGCAGTATTTT
NA,TRBV27,NA,TRBJ1-5,CASSFSGAGPQHF,TGTGCCAGCAGTTTCTCAGGGGCCGGGCCCCAGCATTTT
NA,TRBV6-1,NA,TRBJ1-1,CASSESPLGRGNTEAFF,TGTGCCAGCAGTGAATCGCCCCTTGGACGGGGGAACACTGAAGCTTTCTTT
NA,TRBV5-4,NA,TRBJ2-3,CASSPPGVSTDTQYF,TGTGCCAGCAGCCCCCCGGGGGTGTCCACAGATACGCAGTATTTT
NA,TRBV19,NA,TRBJ1-3,CASSRDTGSGNTIYF,TGTGCCAGTAGTCGGGACACAGGGTCTGGAAACACCATATATTTT
TRBD2,TRBV19,NA,TRBJ2-7,CASSIFSGSYEQYF,TGTGCCAGTAGTATTTTTAGCGGGAGCTACGAGCAGTACTTC
NA,TRBV11-2,NA,TRBJ2-7,CASSLGGASEQYF,TGTGCCAGCAGCTTAGGAGGAGCGTCCGAGCAGTACTTC
NA,TRBV7-9,NA,TRBJ1-1,CASSLKQGEDTEAFF,TGTGCCAGCAGCTTAAAGCAGGGCGAGGACACTGAAGCTTTCTTT
NA,TRBV7-9,NA,TRBJ2-7,CASSFTGYYEQYF,TGTGCCAGCAGCTTCACAGGCTACTACGAGCAGTACTTC
NA,TRBV27,NA,TRBJ2-1,CASSLSASSYNEQFF,TGTGCCAGCAGTTTATCGGCTAGCTCCTACAATGAGCAGTTCTTC